These 26 T cell receptor beta chains came from one sample sequenced in a study of human T cells and chemical hapten exposure. TCRdb redid the calling of the RACE reads with MiXCR, one entry per CDR3 protein. Of some 89,000 distinct CDR3 sequences listed, about a tenth are singletons. Time point described: patch test 2, 6 weeks after DPC sensitization. The treatment denotes: therapeutic diphenylcyclopropenone sensitization with weekly scalp DPC. Sequences were derived from whole blood, sampled in connection with sensitization to the hapten diphenylcyclopropenone (DPC). The origin of the receptors is a woman in her thirties with alopecia areata. Some clones in this sample may be carry-over from other donors' samples.

Ten or more counts support this clonotype. V gene TRBV10-3 combines with J gene TRBJ2-1; a possible D gene is TRBD1 (6 bases). The germline gives CDR1 ENHRY, CDR2 SYGVKD. V dropped 0 bases and J dropped 3 bases, with 9 bases sitting between them. CDR3 size: 15 residues. As DNA, the CDR3 is TGTGCCATCAGTGAGTCGGCAGGGGACTACAATGAGCAGTTCTTC. Translation gives CAISESAGDYNEQFF.

This clonotype came up a few times. This rearrangement joins TRBV29-1 to TRBJ1-1, with TRBD1 matching over 8 bases. Germline CDR1 and CDR2: SQVTM and ANQGSEA. Trimming cost V 7 bases and J 0 bases; bases outside gene matches: 4. CDR3 length: 13 amino acids. CDR3 region: CSATGQVNTEAFF. The CDR3 bases are TGCAGCGCTACGGGACAGGTGAACACTGAAGCTTTCTTT.

This clonotype was counted many times. This sequence joins TRBV12-3 or TRBV12-4 and TRBJ1-2, with TRBD1 matching over 10 bases. V gave up 3 bases and J gave up 3 bases; unmatched junction bases: 4. CDR3 length: 15 residues. For the CDR3, the DNA is TGTGCCAGCAGTTTGGGACAGGGGCTGGACTATGGCTACACCTTC. It is translated as CASSLGQGLDYGYTF.

This clonotype appeared a few times. This rearrangement joins TRBV7-8 to TRBJ2-2, with TRBD1 as a possible D gene (6 bases). Germline CDR1 reads SGHVS; CDR2 reads FQNEAQ. V gave up 5 bases and J gave up 5 bases, with 21 bases separating them. CDR3 size: 17 residues. The CDR3, as DNA: TGTGCCAGCAGCCCGCTTTCAGACAGGAGATCAACCGGGGAGCTGTTTTTT. Translating gives CASSPLSDRRSTGELFF.

This clonotype has a count of ten or more. This chain connects TRBV20-1 to TRBJ2-1; a weak D match, TRBD2 (5 bases). The V gene's germline CDR1 is DFQATT and CDR2 SNEGSKA (reference sequence). The CDR3 runs 12 residues. Trimming pared 3 bases from V and 9 bases from J, leaving 12 bases between. The CDR3 loop is CSASGLATEQFF. The CDR3 nucleotides are TGCAGTGCTAGTGGGCTAGCTACTGAGCAGTTCTTC.

This clonotype was seen a few times. The chain is built from TRBV6-2 or TRBV6-3 and TRBJ2-3; D is ambiguous. The CDR3 loop spans 14 amino acids. Germline V lookup: CDR1 MNHEY, CDR2 SVGEGT. Trimming cost V 6 bases and J 5 bases, with 15 bases left between them. CDR3 sequence reads: CASSPHQAIDTQYF. CDR3 sequence (DNA): TGTGCCAGCAGCCCCCACCAGGCCATAGATACGCAGTATTTT.

The chain employs TRBV11-3 and TRBJ2-1, with D tentatively TRBD2 (7 bases). Trimming took off 8 bases at V and 6 bases at J, with 20 bases between the two ends. Germline V gene sequence: CDR1 SGHNT, CDR2 YENEEA. This CDR3 region has 15 residues. CDR3 sequence (DNA): TGTGCCAGCGGGAGGGGGGATGGATCGGGCAATGAGCAGTTCTTC. This codes for CASGRGDGSGNEQFF.

Concerning this clonotype: With only one base between it and a far larger clone, this is likely a read error. The V and J genes are TRBV28 and TRBJ1-1; no firm D call. This CDR3 contains 12 residues. Trimming stripped 3 bases from V and 0 bases from J, with 2 bases between. Looked up from germline, CDR1 is MDHEN and CDR2 is SYDVKM. CDR3: CASSFMNTEAFF. The CDR3 DNA reads TGTGCCAGCAGTTTTATGAACACTGAAGCTTTCTTT.

The chain carries TRBV29-1 and TRBJ2-5; 10 positions agree with TRBD1. Germline lookup yields CDR1 SQVTM and CDR2 ANQGSEA. V was clipped by 4 bases and J by 4 bases; unmatched bases: 0. The CDR3 consists of 12 residues. This CDR3 reads CSVGDRGETQYF. CDR3 sequence (DNA): TGCAGCGTTGGGGACAGGGGAGAGACCCAGTACTTC.

This clonotype was found many times. The chain has TRBV12-3 or TRBV12-4 and TRBJ1-4, with D uncertain. V lost 2 bases to trimming and J lost 1 base, with 8 bases between them. CDR3 size: 15 residues. CDR3 protein: CASSLREVTNEKLFF. CDR3 DNA: TGTGCCAGCAGTTTAAGGGAGGTAACTAATGAAAAACTGTTTTTT.

The chain recombines TRBV2 with TRBJ1-1; tentatively, D is TRBD1 (6 bases). The CDR3 is made up of 12 amino acids. CDR1 is SNHLY, CDR2 FYNNEI, per germline. V lost 6 bases, J lost 11 bases, and 16 bases lay in between. As DNA, the CDR3 is TGTGCCAGCAGCCTCGACAGGCTAGAGGCTTTCTTT. Residues: CASSLDRLEAFF.

The chain has TRBV7-3 and TRBJ1-1, with 9 bases matching TRBD1. J gave up 5 bases and V 5 bases, and 18 bases lay outside the gene matches. Germline CDR1 is SGHTA and CDR2 is FQGTGA. The CDR3 consists of 18 residues. The CDR3 nucleotides read TGTGCCAGCAGCCCGACGCCCGGGACAGGGCGGGTCAGGACTGAAGCTTTCTTT. Its protein product is CASSPTPGTGRVRTEAFF.

This clonotype has a count of ten or more. The chain carries TRBV5-4 and TRBJ2-6; D gene ambiguous. The germline V and J ends were trimmed by 3 bases and 0 bases, with 13 bases remaining between them. Germline V CDR1 and CDR2: SGHNT, YYREEE (reference sequence). There are 17 residues in the CDR3. CDR3 sequence reads: CASSSYVVNSGANVLTF. Here the CDR3 DNA reads TGTGCCAGCAGCTCCTATGTAGTGAACTCTGGGGCCAACGTCCTGACTTTC.

The V gene is TRBV29-1, the J gene TRBJ2-7; the match to TRBD2 covers 7 bases. V gave up 4 bases and J gave up 2 bases; unmatched junction bases: 8. Germline V CDR1 and CDR2: SQVTM, ANQGSEA. There are 14 residues in the CDR3. The DNA for the CDR3 is TGCAGCGTTGTACCTGGGACTACCGCCTACGAGCAGTACTTC. Protein product: CSVVPGTTAYEQYF.

This clonotype was recorded many times. The junction does not match germline at one end; this may be a read error. The chain is built from TRBV28 and TRBJ2-1, with 10 bases identical to TRBD2. This CDR3 contains 12 residues. Germline-derived CDR1 and CDR2 are MDHEN and SYDVKM. In nucleotides, the CDR3 is TGTGCCAGCAGTTTATTAGCGGGGGGCCCTCATTTC. Translated, it gives CASSLLAGGPHF. Supplemented by reference TRBV28 and TRBJ2-1, the full variable domain reads DVKVTQSSRYLVKRTGEKVFLECVQDMDHENMFWYRQDPGLGLRLIYFSYDVKMKEKGDIPEGYSVSREKKERFSLILESASTNQTSMYLCASSLLAGGPHFGPGTRLTVL.

There are many counts of this clonotype. The chain links TRBV6-1 to TRBJ1-2; no clear D gene. Trimming cost V 6 bases and J 7 bases, with 6 bases left between them. Germline CDR1 and CDR2: MNHNS and SASEGT. The CDR3 extends over 10 amino acids. The CDR3 DNA follows: TGTGCCAGCAGGCATGGTGGCTACACCTTC. The encoded protein is CASRHGGYTF.

This clonotype was detected a few times. The chain has TRBV7-3 and TRBJ2-7; D is possibly TRBD2 (6 bases). Trimming stripped 1 base from V and 0 bases from J, with 10 bases between. This CDR3 is 15 amino acids long. Germline V lookup: CDR1 SGHTA, CDR2 FQGTGA. The CDR3 spells CASSLMPGASYEQYF. The CDR3 bases are TGTGCCAGCAGCTTAATGCCGGGAGCCTCCTACGAGCAGTACTTC.

There are many counts of this clonotype. This sequence joins TRBV12-3 or TRBV12-4 and TRBJ1-5; tentatively, D is TRBD1 (6 bases). Trimming took off 5 bases at V and 2 bases at J, with 13 bases between the two ends. The CDR3 contains 15 residues. CDR3 nucleotide sequence: TGTGCCAGCAGTCTACAGGGATCGGGCAATCAGCCCCAGCATTTT. This encodes CASSLQGSGNQPQHF.

The chain recombines TRBV12-3 or TRBV12-4 with TRBJ2-2, with 7 nucleotides matching TRBD2. The CDR3 runs to 14 residues. The V and J ends lost 6 bases and 3 bases, in that order; junction bases with no gene match: 4. CDR3 in DNA: TGTGCCAGCAGCACCGGGGGGTACACCGGGGAGCTGTTTTTT. Protein product: CASSTGGYTGELFF.

The chain links TRBV5-3 to TRBJ2-1, with D maybe TRBD2 (5 bases). TRBV5-3 is assigned to the ORF class and has an uncertain function. The CDR3 is made up of 15 amino acids. Between the trimmed V and J ends, which lost 1 base and 7 bases, there was a span of 15 bases. In nucleotides, the CDR3 is TGTGCCAGAAGCTTGAAGTCCGGGAACATAAATGAGCAGTTCTTC. Its protein is CARSLKSGNINEQFF.

This clonotype was found many times. CDR3 DNA: TGTGCCATCAGAGACCCGGGACAGGGTGGTTCTGGGGCCAACGTCCTGACTTTC. Protein sequence: CAIRDPGQGGSGANVLTF. The chain employs TRBV10-3 and TRBJ2-6, with 9 bases fitting TRBD1. The CDR3 has 18 residues. V lost 6 bases to trimming and J lost 1 base; unmatched junction nucleotides: 10. Germline CDR1 reads ENHRY; CDR2 reads SYGVKD.

This clonotype was detected ten times or more. The chain joins TRBV12-3 or TRBV12-4 to TRBJ1-5, with D possibly TRBD1 on 6 matching bases. The V end lost 3 bases, the J end lost 2 bases, and 11 bases lay between the germline ends. The CDR3 extends over 15 amino acids. The CDR3, as DNA: TGTGCCAGCAGTTTCGGGGGCGGGGGCAATCAGCCCCAGCATTTT. As protein: CASSFGGGGNQPQHF.

This clonotype was counted ten times or more. CDR3 sequence reads: CASSLRGAITDTQYF. CDR3 bases: TGTGCCAGCAGTTTGCGGGGGGCTATCACAGATACGCAGTATTTT. The rearrangement links TRBV12-3 or TRBV12-4 to TRBJ2-3; 8 bases line up with TRBD2. This CDR3 is built from 15 residues. Trimming took 3 bases from V and 2 from J; bases not matched to a gene: 4.

This clonotype occurred many times. The J gene is TRBJ2-3, the V gene TRBV7-9; 13 positions match TRBD2. V dropped 6 bases and J dropped 3; count of bases not matched to a gene: 6. There are 16 residues in the CDR3. Germline V gives CDR1 SEHNR, CDR2 FQNEAQ (reference sequence). The CDR3 DNA sequence: TGTGCCAGCAGAGCCGGACTAGCGGGGGATACAGATACGCAGTATTTT. Encoded protein: CASRAGLAGDTDTQYF.

The sample holds a few counts of this clonotype. V is TRBV11-2 and J is TRBJ1-2; 8 nucleotides line up with TRBD1. Germline CDR1 and CDR2: SGHAT and FQNNGV. This CDR3 contains 14 residues. Trimming took 5 bases from V and 4 from J; bases not matched to a gene: 6. CDR3 sequence: CASSPQGAPYGYTF. Written as DNA, the CDR3 is TGTGCCAGCAGCCCCCAGGGGGCCCCCTATGGCTACACCTTC.

This clonotype was counted between two and nine times. The V call is TRBV5-1, the J call TRBJ2-1, with D perhaps matching TRBD1 (6 bases). Looked up from germline, CDR1 is SGHRS and CDR2 is YFSETQ. With 5 bases removed from V and 9 bases from J, the gap between germline ends came to 15 bases. CDR3 size: 13 residues. CDR3 loop: CASSHGDTAEQFF. For the CDR3, the DNA is TGCGCCAGCAGTCATGGGGACACGGCTGAGCAGTTCTTC.